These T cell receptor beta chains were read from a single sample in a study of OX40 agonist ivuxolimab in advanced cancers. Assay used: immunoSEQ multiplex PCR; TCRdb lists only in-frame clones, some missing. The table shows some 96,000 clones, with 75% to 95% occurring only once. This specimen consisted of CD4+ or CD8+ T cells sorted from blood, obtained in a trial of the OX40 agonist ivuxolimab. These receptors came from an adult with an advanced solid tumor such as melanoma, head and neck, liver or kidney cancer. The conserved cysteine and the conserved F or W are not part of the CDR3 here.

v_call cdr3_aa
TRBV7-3 ASSLAGGPTDTQY
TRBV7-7 AVGSGNEQF
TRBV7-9 ASSLWTGRTDTQY
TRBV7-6 ASSLVLLAGINPTGELF
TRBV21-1 ASSKKRQGALCGNTIY
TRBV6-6 ASSGGQTLFEAF
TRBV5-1 ASSLGQGNEKLF
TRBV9 ASSPQGGSNQPQH
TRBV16 ASSQAWVSGSNEQY
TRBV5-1 ASSLVTSGRWDEQF
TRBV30 AWSAHPGQGVIEQY
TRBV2 ASKLQVNNQPQH
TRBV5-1 ASSDPGETQY
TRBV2 ASSLRTSGGVQY
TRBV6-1 ASSETWDTQY
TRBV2 ASSGEVRDNEQF
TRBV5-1 ASSRDRVAYEQY
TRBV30 AWSAGTGFNQPQH
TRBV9 ASSPGQGSANQPQH
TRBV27 ASSGGTSGRSYNEQF
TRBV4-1 ASSPRWVMSGRAGNTGELF
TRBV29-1 SVATSGRTQYNEQF
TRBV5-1 ASSGDVGYPYEQY
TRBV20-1 SARIQETQY
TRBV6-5 ASSYSPNQPQH
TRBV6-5 ASSYSPQGGNTIY
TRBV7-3 ASSLRSSSYNEQF
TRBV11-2 ASSSRRNTEAF
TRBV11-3 ASSLVTSSGSYNEQF
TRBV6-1 ASSPDVGGSPLH
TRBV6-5 ASSYSAYQPQH
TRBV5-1 ASKHRVLQETQY
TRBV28 ASSLGQGFRETQY
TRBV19 ASSMSGAGGGNTIY
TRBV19 ASSTGSSYEQY
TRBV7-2 ASSRGGSWRAQY
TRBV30 ALTVSGNTIY
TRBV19 ASSIEVQGRDSGYT
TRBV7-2 ASSFRSPGGMDTQY
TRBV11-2 ASSTPSTQQF
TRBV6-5 ASSYEARAEAF
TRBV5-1 ASSLTASNEKLF
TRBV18 ASSPTIFNGNEQF
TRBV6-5 ASTNDRSSYEQY
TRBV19 ASSKTSGRYEQF
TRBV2 ASSEWGASYEQY
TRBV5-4 ASNLAGGDYNEQF
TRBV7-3 ASSKESRGQGRNEQF
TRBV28 ASSPAGGGEKLF
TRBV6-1 ASSEAWTGELF
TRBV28 ASSYRVLSYGYT